This TCR beta chain was found in a study of CD8 T cells in ankylosing spondylitis. Study findings and constraints: Blood of patients with ankylosing spondylitis appeared to be characterized by a TCR beta motif of several highly homologous variants.

TCRdb passed the 5' RACE reads through MiXCR, listing each CDR3 protein once. The sample lists more than 250,000 distinct CDR3 sequences; under 8.5% were seen once. A word on this clonotype: Its target is not known.

This CDR3 comprises 13 residues. Per the germline V gene, CDR1 is SQVTM and CDR2 is ANQGSEA. V was clipped by 5 bases and J by 0 bases, with 10 bases between them. The V and J genes are TRBV29-1 and TRBJ2-5, with D tentatively TRBD2 (5 bases). The sequenced sample was blood, either unsorted or a sorted T cell fraction (not recorded which). The sequence derives from a male donor with ankylosing spondylitis. The CDR3 reads CSVRGTYQETQYF. As DNA, the CDR3 is TGCAGCGTTCGGGGAACGTACCAAGAGACCCAGTACTTC.